This record covers a single TCR beta chain. The investigators reverse transcribed all of the isolated RNA, so they sequenced expressed TCRB transcripts. Roughly 3.5 million reads per sample on average were obtained from naive, central memory and regulatory T cell samples. Using immunoSEQ multiplex PCR, the repertoire was profiled, and TCRdb retains in-frame clones only, with some absent. The sample consists of approximately 340,000 clones, more than 12% of them appearing once. This sample stems from a study of beta chain features in type 1 diabetes. One heparinised draw of blood, averaging around 120 mL, came from each donor. With V trimmed by 6 bases and J by 6 bases, 5 bases remained unmatched. The CDR3 runs 13 residues. The germline CDR1 and CDR2 sequences are SEHNR and FQNEAQ (reference sequence).

The sequencing sample was made of naive CD4+ T cells from blood. This receptor was taken from a woman aged 18-30 years in good health. The rearrangement joins TRBV7-9 to TRBJ1-2, with 9 bases lining up with TRBD1. The CDR3 sequence is CASRIGQGHGYTF. CDR3 sequence (DNA): TGTGCCAGCAGGATTGGACAGGGGCATGGCTACACCTTC.